The next 19 T cell receptor beta chains were all read from a single sample in a study of blood T cell repertoires in COVID-19. Profiling relied on immunoSEQ multiplex PCR, and the TCRdb table lists in-frame clones only, not all of them. The sample has about 110,000 clones, roughly 84% seen once. The sequenced material came from peripheral blood. Every receptor here comes from a woman in her seventies who had recovered from COVID-19.

This clone was seen just once. J is TRBJ1-1 and V is TRBV6-6; tentative D call: TRBD1 (5 bases). V lost 0 bases and J lost 3, with 5 bases in between. Germline V CDR1 and CDR2: MNHNY, SVGAGI (reference sequence). The CDR3 is 13 amino acids. Here the CDR3 reads CASSYSRDTEAFF. The CDR3, as DNA: TGTGCCAGCAGTTACTCCAGGGACACTGAAGCTTTCTTT.

This chain connects TRBV24-1 to TRBJ2-1; 7 bases agree with TRBD2. V trimming: 3 bases; J trimming: 8 bases; junction bases outside the gene matches: 15. The germline gives CDR1 KGHDR, CDR2 SFDVKD. CDR3 length equals 17 residues. CDR3 sequence reads: CATSDRRDWTRGDEQFF. CDR3 in DNA: TGTGCCACCAGTGATCGACGGGACTGGACCCGGGGGGATGAGCAGTTCTTC.

This chain links TRBV5-6 with TRBJ2-5; 7 bases line up with TRBD1. CDR1 and CDR2 (germline): SGHDT, YYEEEE. The CDR3 has 15 residues. Unmatched junction bases numbered 4, after V lost 1 base and J lost 1 base. CDR3 sequence reads: CASSLRDSFQETQYF. CDR3 DNA: TGTGCCAGCAGCTTGCGGGACAGCTTCCAAGAGACCCAGTACTTC. The entire variable domain, with the rest obtained from reference TRBV5-6 and TRBJ2-5, is as follows: DAGVTQSPTHLIKTRGQQVTLRCSPKSGHDTVSWYQQALGQGPQFIFQYYEEEERQRGNFPDRFSGHQFPNYSSELNVNALLLGDSALYLCASSLRDSFQETQYFGPGTRLLVL.

This chain joins TRBV28 and TRBJ2-1, with 10 bases identical to TRBD2. The germline V gene encodes CDR1 MDHEN and CDR2 SYDVKM. V shed 10 bases, J shed 4 bases, and the junction held 7 bases outside the gene matches. This CDR3 region has 14 residues. The CDR3 DNA reads as TGTGCCACCTCCTTAGCGGGGGGATACAATGAGCAGTTCTTC. Translating gives CATSLAGGYNEQFF.

The chain couples TRBV7-3 to TRBJ2-4; 7 bases are a match to TRBD1. The J segment lost 3 bases and the V segment lost 5 bases, leaving 4 bases of the junction unmatched. Germline CDR1 and CDR2: SGHTA and FQGTGA. There are 14 residues in the CDR3. The CDR3 loop reads CASSPGDSKNIQYF. The DNA for the CDR3 is TGTGCCAGCAGCCCTGGGGACAGCAAAAACATTCAGTACTTC.

The V call is TRBV6-5, the J call TRBJ2-7; 7 nucleotides match TRBD2. Germline lookup yields CDR1 MNHEY and CDR2 SVGAGI. This CDR3 contains 14 residues. Trimming took 2 bases from V and 5 from J; bases not matched to a gene: 6. This chain's CDR3 is CASSYVGLVHEQYF. CDR3 DNA: TGTGCCAGCAGTTACGTCGGACTAGTCCACGAGCAGTACTTC.

The chain recombines TRBV9 with TRBJ2-7, with a possible D match to TRBD2 (5 bases). Looked up from germline, CDR1 is SGDLS and CDR2 is YYNGEE. Trimming took off 1 base at V and 7 bases at J, with 12 bases between the two ends. The CDR3 totals 13 residues. CDR3 sequence (DNA): TGTGCCAGCAGCGTAATGGAGGCTACGGAGCAGTACTTC. The encoded protein is CASSVMEATEQYF.

This chain uses TRBV10-3 with TRBJ2-5; weak D call: TRBD1 (5 bases). The germline V gene has CDR1 ENHRY and CDR2 SYGVKD. The CDR3 has 12 amino acids. Trimming removed 4 bases at V and 5 bases at J, with 8 bases between. The DNA of the CDR3 is TGTGCCATCAGTGCAGGGATGGAGACCCAGTACTTC. Translating it yields CAISAGMETQYF.

This clone was detected once. The rearrangement links TRBV5-1 to TRBJ2-1; no clear D. The CDR3 is 11 residues long. Trimming shortened V by 4 bases and J by 4 bases, and 3 bases separated the two germline ends. The germline V gene encodes CDR1 SGHRS and CDR2 YFSETQ. The CDR3 DNA is TGCGCCAGCAGCCTTTACAATGAGCAGTTCTTC. As protein: CASSLYNEQFF.

This clone has more than one count but fewer than ten. This rearrangement joins TRBV19 to TRBJ1-2; the match to TRBD1 covers 7 bases. CDR3 length: 13 amino acids. J gave up 9 bases and V 6 bases, and 10 bases lay outside the gene matches. CDR1 and CDR2 from the germline V gene are LNHDA and SQIVND (reference sequence). The CDR3 region has the DNA TGTGCCAGTAGCCCAGACAGGGCGTATCGCTACACCTTC. Protein product: CASSPDRAYRYTF.

This chain connects TRBV7-9 to TRBJ1-5; 10 bases match TRBD1. J was trimmed by 5 bases and V by 5 bases; bases with no gene match: 9. This CDR3 has 16 residues. Germline assignment: CDR1 SEHNR and CDR2 FQNEAQ (reference sequence). The chain's CDR3 is CASSLGDRGSYQPQHF. In DNA form, the CDR3 reads TGTGCCAGCAGCCTTGGGGACAGGGGCTCATATCAGCCCCAGCATTTT.

This clone was detected once. The chain is built from TRBV6-6 and TRBJ1-5; 10 nucleotides match TRBD1. The CDR3 is 16 residues long. The V gene's germline CDR1 is MNHNY and CDR2 SVGAGI (reference sequence). Trimming removed 2 bases from V and 5 bases from J; junction bases left unmatched: 6. DNA of the CDR3: TGTGCCAGCAGTTACCCGACAGGGGGCAAACATCAGCCCCAGCATTTT. Translating gives CASSYPTGGKHQPQHF.

The rearrangement links TRBV4-3 to TRBJ2-7; the D gene is possibly TRBD2 (5 bases). V was clipped by 0 bases and J by 2 bases, with 14 bases between them. CDR1 and CDR2 (germline): LGHNA, YSLEER. The CDR3 runs 16 residues. CDR3 coding DNA: TGCGCCAGCAGCCAAGACTCCAGCGGCACTACCTACGAGCAGTACTTC. Translation gives CASSQDSSGTTYEQYF.

The J gene is TRBJ2-3, the V gene TRBV4-1; tentatively, D is TRBD2 (6 bases). V was cut by 2 bases and J by 3 bases, with 15 bases left in between. The CDR3 is 16 amino acids. Germline V gene data show CDR1 as MGHRA and CDR2 as YSYEKL. The CDR3: CASSQNPSETTDTQYF. CDR3 nucleotides: TGCGCCAGCAGCCAAAACCCTAGCGAGACGACAGATACGCAGTATTTT.

The V call is TRBV9, the J call TRBJ2-1; 10 bases fit TRBD1. The CDR3 sequence is 16 residues long. Trimming at V came to 0 bases and at J to 10 bases, leaving 10 bases not matched to a gene. Germline loops: CDR1 SGDLS, CDR2 YYNGEE. The CDR3 spells CASSVERDRGLREQFF. CDR3 DNA sequence: TGTGCCAGCAGCGTAGAACGGGACAGGGGTTTAAGAGAGCAGTTCTTC.

The chain has TRBV19 and TRBJ2-5; 12 nucleotides align to TRBD2. Losses at the gene ends were 6 bases for V and 5 bases for J; bases not matched to a gene: 16. The CDR3 sequence is 18 residues long. Germline assignment: CDR1 LNHDA and CDR2 SQIVND (reference sequence). Here the CDR3 reads CASSPGSLAGGRRETQYF. The CDR3 DNA is TGTGCCAGTAGCCCAGGGTCGCTAGCGGGAGGGCGGAGGGAGACCCAGTACTTC.

This clone was found once. This chain uses TRBV27 with TRBJ1-1, with TRBD1 as a possible D gene (6 bases). V was trimmed by 2 bases and J by 5 bases, leaving 9 bases between them. The CDR3 loop spans 13 amino acids. Germline assignment: CDR1 MNHEY and CDR2 SMNVEV (reference sequence). CDR3 coding DNA: TGTGCCAGCAGTTTAGTACAGGGAACTGAAGCTTTCTTT. The encoded protein is CASSLVQGTEAFF.

V and J are TRBV3-1 (or the pseudogene TRBV3-2) and TRBJ2-3, with 10 bases aligning to TRBD2. Unmatched junction bases numbered 4, after V lost 4 bases and J lost 3 bases. CDR3 length: 15 amino acids. Germline lookup yields CDR1 LGHDT and CDR2 YNNKEL (reference sequence). In DNA, the CDR3 is TGTGCCAGCAGCCGGGCTAGCGGGAGAACAGATACGCAGTATTTT. It is translated as CASSRASGRTDTQYF.

The chain employs TRBV28 and TRBJ1-2; D ambiguous. The ends were cut back, 4 bases at V and 3 bases at J, with 12 bases in the middle. CDR1 is MDHEN and CDR2 is SYDVKM in the germline V gene. The CDR3 has 14 amino acids. The CDR3 reads CASSSPGPYYGYTF. Written as DNA, the CDR3 is TGTGCCAGCAGTTCTCCAGGCCCTTACTATGGCTACACCTTC.